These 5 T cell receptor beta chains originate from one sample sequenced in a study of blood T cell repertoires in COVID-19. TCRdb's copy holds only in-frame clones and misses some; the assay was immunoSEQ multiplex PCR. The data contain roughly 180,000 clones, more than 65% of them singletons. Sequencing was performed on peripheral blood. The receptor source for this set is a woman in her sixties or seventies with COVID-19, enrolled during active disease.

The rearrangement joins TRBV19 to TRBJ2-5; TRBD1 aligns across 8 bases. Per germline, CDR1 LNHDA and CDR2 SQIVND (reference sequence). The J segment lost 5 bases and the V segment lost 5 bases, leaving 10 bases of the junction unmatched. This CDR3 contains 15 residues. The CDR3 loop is CASSFAAGGRETQYF. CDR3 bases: TGTGCCAGTAGTTTCGCGGCAGGGGGCCGTGAGACCCAGTACTTC.

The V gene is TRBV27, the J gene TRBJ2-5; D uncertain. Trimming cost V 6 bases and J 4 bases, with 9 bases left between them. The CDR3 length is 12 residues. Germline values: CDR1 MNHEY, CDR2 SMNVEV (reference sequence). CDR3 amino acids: CASSFTGETQYF. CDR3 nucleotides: TGTGCCAGCAGCTTCACCGGAGAGACCCAGTACTTC.

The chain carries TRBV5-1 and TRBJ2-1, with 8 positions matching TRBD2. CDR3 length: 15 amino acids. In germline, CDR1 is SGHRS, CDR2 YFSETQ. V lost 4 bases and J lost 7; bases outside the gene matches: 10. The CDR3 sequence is CASSAWAREANEQFF. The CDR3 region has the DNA TGCGCCAGCAGCGCCTGGGCGCGGGAGGCAAATGAGCAGTTCTTC.

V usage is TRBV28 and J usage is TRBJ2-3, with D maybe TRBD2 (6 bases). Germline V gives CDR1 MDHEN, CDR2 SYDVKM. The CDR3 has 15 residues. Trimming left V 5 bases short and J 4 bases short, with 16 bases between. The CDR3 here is CASSLNRDSPDTQYF. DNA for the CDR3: TGTGCCAGCAGTCTCAACCGGGACTCTCCAGATACGCAGTATTTT.

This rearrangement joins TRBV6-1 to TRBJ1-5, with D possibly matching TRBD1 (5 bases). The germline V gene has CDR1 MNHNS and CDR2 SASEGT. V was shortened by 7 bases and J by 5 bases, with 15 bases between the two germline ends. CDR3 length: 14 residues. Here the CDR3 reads CASTEDSVDQPQHF. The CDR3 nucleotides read TGTGCCAGCACCGAAGACAGCGTTGATCAGCCCCAGCATTTT.